This T cell receptor beta chain was sequenced for a study of blood T cell repertoires in COVID-19. Study-wide context: In each case, the material was cDNA or gDNA derived from T cells, B-cell-depleted T cells, or PBMCs.

As processed by the authors: The authors estimated nucleated cell counts from reference gene primer amplification. Sequencing was performed with immunoSEQ multiplex PCR; in TCRdb, only in-frame clones are kept and a portion is missing. V and J calls plus clone size are reproduced from that table; the DNA served to infer D and trimming. Of just under 150,000 clones in the sample, around four fifths were seen once. This CDR3 contains 15 residues. Between the trimmed V and J ends, which lost 0 bases and 1 base, there was a span of 9 bases. CDR1 is MGHRA and CDR2 is YSYEKL in the germline V gene. The TCR was taken from a human donor in a cohort sampled during active COVID-19. J is TRBJ2-5 and V is TRBV4-1; D uncertain. Sequences were obtained from peripheral blood. In DNA, the CDR3 is TGCGCCAGCAGCCAAGATGAAGCATTCCAAGAGACCCAGTACTTC. It translates to CASSQDEAFQETQYF.